This TCR beta chain was sequenced for a study of cytomegalovirus exposure and HLA in healthy donors. Whole-study context: Of all 380 or so donors who were genotyped, 80% to 85% belonged to the Caucasian-associated ancestry cluster.

Study results and caveats: Reported performance of the classifier showed diagnosis of cytomegalovirus status with high specificity and sensitivity. The likely explanation for a cluster of highly shared sequence variants was sequencing artifact.

The PCR was carried out with 60 Vbeta primers and 13 Jbeta primers. Data came from immunoSEQ multiplex PCR; TCRdb stores just in-frame clones and leaves some out. The sample lists around 130,000 clones, more than 60% seen once, with more than 2% in the top ten. As for this clone: Its antigen is as yet unknown.

Germline CDR1 is SGHTA and CDR2 is FQGTGA. The ends lost 6 bases at V and 2 bases at J; junction bases unmatched: 8. This CDR3 has 15 residues. This chain uses TRBV7-3 with TRBJ2-7, with 9 positions matching TRBD1. This clonotype originated in a woman in her thirties or forties in good health and CMV-seropositive. Source material: PBMCs. CDR3 protein: CASSFGTGFPYEQYF. As DNA, the CDR3 is TGTGCCAGCAGTTTCGGGACAGGGTTCCCCTACGAGCAGTACTTC.